This TCR beta chain was obtained from a study of OX40 agonist ivuxolimab in advanced cancers. Study-wide context: Ivuxolimab, an antibody that agonizes OX40 (CD134), was administered to the patients. The study, taken as a whole, reports: Several nonresponders also turned out to have low normalized T-cell clonal expansion.

Clones were read by immunoSEQ multiplex PCR, and TCRdb kept only the in-frame ones, dropping some. The data show about 24,000 clones, 65% to 85% seen once. Worth noting for this clone: Its antigen is still unknown.

Trimming took 3 bases from V and 0 from J, leaving 9 bases between them. Germline CDR1 and CDR2: LNHDA and SQIVND (reference sequence). This CDR3 comprises 14 residues. Autoimmune disease history or systemic immunosuppression meant exclusion. Patients had blood sampled at baseline and again on cycle 4 day 1 and cycle 7 day 1. This receptor was identified in an adult with an advanced solid tumor such as melanoma, head and neck, liver or kidney cancer. This material consisted of CD4+ or CD8+ T cells sorted from blood, taken in a trial of the OX40 agonist ivuxolimab. The V and J genes are TRBV19 and TRBJ2-7; D possibly uses TRBD1 or TRBD2 (5 bases each). The CDR3 DNA reads as TGTGCCAGTAGTATTTCCGGGGCCTCCTACGAGCAGTACTTC. Protein product: CASSISGASYEQYF.